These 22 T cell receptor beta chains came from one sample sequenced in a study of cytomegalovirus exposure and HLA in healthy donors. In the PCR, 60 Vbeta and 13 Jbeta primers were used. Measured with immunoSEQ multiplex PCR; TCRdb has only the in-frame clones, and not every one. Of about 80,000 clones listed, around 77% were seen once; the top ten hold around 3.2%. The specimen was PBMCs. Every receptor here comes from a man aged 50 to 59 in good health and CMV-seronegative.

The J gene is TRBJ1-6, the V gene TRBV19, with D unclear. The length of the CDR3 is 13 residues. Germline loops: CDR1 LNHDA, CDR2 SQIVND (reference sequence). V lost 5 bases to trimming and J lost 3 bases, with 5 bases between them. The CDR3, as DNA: TGTGCCAGTAGTTACAGCTATAATTCACCCCTCCACTTT. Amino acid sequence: CASSYSYNSPLHF.

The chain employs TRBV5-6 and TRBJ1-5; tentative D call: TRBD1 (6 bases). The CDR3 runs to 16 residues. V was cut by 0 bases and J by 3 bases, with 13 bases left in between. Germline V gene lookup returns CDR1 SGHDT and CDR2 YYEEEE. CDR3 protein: CASSLGGPGANQPQHF. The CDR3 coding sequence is TGTGCCAGCAGCTTGGGGGGGCCTGGGGCCAATCAGCCCCAGCATTTT.

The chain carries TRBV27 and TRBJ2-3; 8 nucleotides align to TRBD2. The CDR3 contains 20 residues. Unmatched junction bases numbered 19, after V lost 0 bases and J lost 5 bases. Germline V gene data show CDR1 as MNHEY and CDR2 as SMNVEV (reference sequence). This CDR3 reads CASSLSGRGAKRNHIDTQYF. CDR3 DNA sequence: TGTGCCAGCAGTTTATCGGGGCGGGGGGCCAAGCGAAATCATATAGATACGCAGTATTTT.

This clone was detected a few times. CDR3 nucleotides: TGTGCCAGCAGCTTAGGCGGACAGGACACCGGGGAGCTGTTTTTT. It codes for CASSLGGQDTGELFF. The rearrangement links TRBV11-2 to TRBJ2-2, with 7 bases identical to TRBD1. This CDR3 contains 15 residues. The germline V gene encodes CDR1 SGHAT and CDR2 FQNNGV. The ends lost 1 base at V and 3 bases at J; junction bases unmatched: 2.

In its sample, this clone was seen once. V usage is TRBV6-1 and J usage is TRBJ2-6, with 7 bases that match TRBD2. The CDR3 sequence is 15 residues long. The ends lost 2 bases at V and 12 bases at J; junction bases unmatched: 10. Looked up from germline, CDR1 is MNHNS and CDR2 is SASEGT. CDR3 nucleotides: TGTGCCAGCAGTGAATCCTCACGGGGAGGGGCCGTCCTGACTTTC. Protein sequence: CASSESSRGGAVLTF.

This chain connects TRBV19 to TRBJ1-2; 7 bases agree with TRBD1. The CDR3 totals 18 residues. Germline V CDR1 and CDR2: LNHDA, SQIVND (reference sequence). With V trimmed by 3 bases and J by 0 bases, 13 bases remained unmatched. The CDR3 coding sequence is TGTGCCAGTAGTATTTCGCGTGTGATGGGACAGCCTAACTATGGCTACACCTTC. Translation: CASSISRVMGQPNYGYTF.

CDR3 in DNA: TGCGCCAGCAGGCCCGAGACTGCCGCCTCTGTTGGAGAGACCCAGTACTTC. The encoded protein is CASRPETAASVGETQYF. The rearrangement links TRBV5-1 to TRBJ2-5; D is unresolved. The CDR3 runs 17 residues. The germline V gene encodes CDR1 SGHRS and CDR2 YFSETQ. The V end lost 5 bases, the J end lost 4 bases, and 24 bases lay between the germline ends.

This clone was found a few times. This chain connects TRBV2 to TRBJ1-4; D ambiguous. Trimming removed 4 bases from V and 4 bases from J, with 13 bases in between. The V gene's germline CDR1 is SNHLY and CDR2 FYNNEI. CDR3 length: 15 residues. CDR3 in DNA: TGTGCCAGCAGTGTAAGGCCAGGTCATAATGAAAAACTGTTTTTT. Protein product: CASSVRPGHNEKLFF.

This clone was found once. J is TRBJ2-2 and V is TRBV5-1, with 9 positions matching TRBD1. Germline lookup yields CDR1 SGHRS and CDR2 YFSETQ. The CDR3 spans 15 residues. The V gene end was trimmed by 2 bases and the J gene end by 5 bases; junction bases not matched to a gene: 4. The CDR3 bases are TGCGCCAGCAGCTTTACAGGGGGCGAGACCGGGGAGCTGTTTTTT. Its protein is CASSFTGGETGELFF.

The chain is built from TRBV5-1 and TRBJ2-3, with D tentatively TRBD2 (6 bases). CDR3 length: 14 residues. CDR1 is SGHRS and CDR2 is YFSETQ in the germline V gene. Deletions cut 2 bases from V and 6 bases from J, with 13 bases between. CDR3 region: CASSFAGTGDTQYF. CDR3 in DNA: TGCGCCAGCAGCTTTGCGGGGACCGGGGATACGCAGTATTTT.

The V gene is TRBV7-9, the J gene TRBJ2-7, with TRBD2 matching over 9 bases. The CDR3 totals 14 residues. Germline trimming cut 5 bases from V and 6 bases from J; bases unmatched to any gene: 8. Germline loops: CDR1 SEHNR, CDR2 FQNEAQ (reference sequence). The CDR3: CASSPSGGRSEQYF. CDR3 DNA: TGTGCCAGCAGCCCCAGCGGGGGGAGAAGCGAGCAGTACTTC.

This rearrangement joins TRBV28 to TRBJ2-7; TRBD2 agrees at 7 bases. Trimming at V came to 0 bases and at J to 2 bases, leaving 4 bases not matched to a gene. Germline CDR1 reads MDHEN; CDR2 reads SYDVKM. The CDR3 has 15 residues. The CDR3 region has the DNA TGTGCCAGCAGTTTATGGCAGGGAGGGACCTACGAGCAGTACTTC. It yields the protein CASSLWQGGTYEQYF.

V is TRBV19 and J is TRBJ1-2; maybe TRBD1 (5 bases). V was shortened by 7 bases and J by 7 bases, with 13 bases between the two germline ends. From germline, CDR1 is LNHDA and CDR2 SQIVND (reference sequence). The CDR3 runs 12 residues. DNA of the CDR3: TGTGCCAGTAATTCGGGGGTGGGTGGCTACACCTTC. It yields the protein CASNSGVGGYTF.

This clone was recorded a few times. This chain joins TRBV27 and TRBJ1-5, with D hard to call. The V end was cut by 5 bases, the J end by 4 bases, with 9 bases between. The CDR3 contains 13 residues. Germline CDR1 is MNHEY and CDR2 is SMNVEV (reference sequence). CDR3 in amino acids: CASSLEWNQPQHF. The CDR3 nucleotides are TGTGCCAGCAGTCTGGAGTGGAATCAGCCCCAGCATTTT.

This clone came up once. The CDR3 DNA follows: TGTGCCAGCAGAAGCGGACAGGGTCTGAGCAATCAGCCCCAGCATTTT. Protein product: CASRSGQGLSNQPQHF. The chain employs TRBV2 and TRBJ1-5; TRBD1 aligns across 8 bases. CDR1 is SNHLY and CDR2 is FYNNEI in the germline V gene. With 6 bases clipped from V and 1 base from J, the junction kept 8 bases outside the gene matches. The CDR3 has 16 amino acids.

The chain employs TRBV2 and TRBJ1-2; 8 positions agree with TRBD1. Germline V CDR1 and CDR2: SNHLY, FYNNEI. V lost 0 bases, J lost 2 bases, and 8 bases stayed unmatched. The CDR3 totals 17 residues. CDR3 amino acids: CASSEAWSGQGNYGYTF. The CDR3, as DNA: TGTGCCAGCAGTGAAGCTTGGTCAGGACAGGGAAACTATGGCTACACCTTC.

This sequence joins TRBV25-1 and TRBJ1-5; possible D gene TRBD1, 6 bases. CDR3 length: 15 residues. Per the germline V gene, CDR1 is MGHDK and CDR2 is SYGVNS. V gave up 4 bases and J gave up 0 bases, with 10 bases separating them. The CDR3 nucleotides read TGTGCCAGCAGTGGCACAGGGTATAGCAATCAGCCCCAGCATTTT. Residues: CASSGTGYSNQPQHF.

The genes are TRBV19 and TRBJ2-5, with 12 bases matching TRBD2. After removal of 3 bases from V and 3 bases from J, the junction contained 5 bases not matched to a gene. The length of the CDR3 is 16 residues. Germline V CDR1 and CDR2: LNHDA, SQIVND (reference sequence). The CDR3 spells CASSIGGLAGKETQYF. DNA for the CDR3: TGTGCCAGTAGTATCGGGGGACTAGCGGGCAAAGAGACCCAGTACTTC.

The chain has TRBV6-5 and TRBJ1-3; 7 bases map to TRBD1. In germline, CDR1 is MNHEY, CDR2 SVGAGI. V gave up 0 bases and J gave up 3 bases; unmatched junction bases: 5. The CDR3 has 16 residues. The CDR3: CASSYSRQGGGNTIYF. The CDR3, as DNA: TGTGCCAGCAGTTACTCGAGACAGGGAGGTGGAAACACCATATATTTT.

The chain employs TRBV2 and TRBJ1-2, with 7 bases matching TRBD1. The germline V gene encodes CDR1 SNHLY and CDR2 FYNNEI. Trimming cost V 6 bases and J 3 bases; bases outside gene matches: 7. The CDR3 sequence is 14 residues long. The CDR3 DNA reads TGTGCCAGCAGACCGACAGGGAGCTACTATGGCTACACCTTC. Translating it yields CASRPTGSYYGYTF. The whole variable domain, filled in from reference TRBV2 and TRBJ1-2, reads EPEVTQTPSHQVTQMGQEVILRCVPISNHLYFYWYRQILGQKVEFLVSFYNNEISEKSEIFDDQFSVERPDGSNFTLKIRSTKLEDSAMYFCASRPTGSYYGYTFGSGTRLTVV.

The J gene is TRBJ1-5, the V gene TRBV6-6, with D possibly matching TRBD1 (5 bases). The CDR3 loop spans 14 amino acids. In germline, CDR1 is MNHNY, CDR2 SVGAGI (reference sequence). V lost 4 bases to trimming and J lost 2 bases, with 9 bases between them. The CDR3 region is CASSFRDRNQPQHF. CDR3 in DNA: TGTGCCAGCAGTTTCAGGGATCGCAATCAGCCCCAGCATTTT.

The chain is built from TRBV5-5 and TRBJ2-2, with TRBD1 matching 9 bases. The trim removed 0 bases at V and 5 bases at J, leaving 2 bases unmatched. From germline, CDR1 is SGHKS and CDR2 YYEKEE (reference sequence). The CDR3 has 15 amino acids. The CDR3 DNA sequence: TGTGCCAGCAGCTTGGAAGGACAGGGGACCGGGGAGCTGTTTTTT. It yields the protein CASSLEGQGTGELFF.